This entry lists 26 T cell receptor beta chains sequenced from one sample in a study of cytomegalovirus exposure and HLA in healthy donors. This PCR relied on a set of 60 Vbeta primers and 13 Jbeta primers. The protocol was immunoSEQ multiplex PCR, while the TCRdb copy is restricted to in-frame clones and leaves out a portion. This table holds 150,000 to 200,000 clones, 62% found once. The sample consisted of PBMCs. The receptors stem from a man in his forties in good health and CMV-seronegative.

This rearrangement joins TRBV5-4 to TRBJ1-1, with TRBD1 identical over 8 bases. Trimming cost V 0 bases and J 0 bases; bases outside gene matches: 10. The CDR3 spans 18 residues. Germline V gene sequence: CDR1 SGHNT, CDR2 YYREEE (reference sequence). The CDR3 is CASSLGSGGAVMNTEAFF. For the CDR3, the DNA is TGTGCCAGCAGCTTGGGCTCAGGGGGCGCTGTAATGAACACTGAAGCTTTCTTT.

A note on this clone: Sequence at one end of the junction differs from germline and may be a read error. The CDR3 sequence is CSSSSGTSGNEQYF. The CDR3 coding sequence is TGTTCCAGCAGCTCGGGGACTAGCGGGAACGAGCAGTACTTC. The V call is TRBV7-9, the J call TRBJ2-7, with 13 positions matching TRBD2. Germline loops: CDR1 SEHNR, CDR2 FQNEAQ (reference sequence). This CDR3 is built from 14 residues.

The chain is built from TRBV27 and TRBJ2-3; 8 positions match TRBD1. The CDR3 totals 15 residues. V was pared by 5 bases and J by 1 base, with 5 bases of the junction left unmatched. CDR1 and CDR2 from the germline V gene are MNHEY and SMNVEV (reference sequence). The CDR3 coding sequence is TGTGCCAGCAGTCGAGACAGGGGTGGCACAGATACGCAGTATTTT. It is translated as CASSRDRGGTDTQYF.

The chain links TRBV7-2 to TRBJ2-5; 10 positions agree with TRBD1. V was clipped by 0 bases and J by 7 bases; unmatched bases: 5. The CDR3 loop spans 15 amino acids. Germline V CDR1 and CDR2: SGHTA, FQGNSA. CDR3 loop: CASSLAGQGRGTQYF. The CDR3 DNA is TGTGCCAGCAGCTTAGCGGGACAGGGGCGGGGGACCCAGTACTTC.

The V gene is TRBV30, the J gene TRBJ1-1; a weak D match, TRBD1 (5 bases). V shed 7 bases and J shed 6 bases, with 12 bases lying between them. Germline lookup yields CDR1 GTSNPN and CDR2 SVGIG (reference sequence). The CDR3 is made up of 11 amino acids. The CDR3 DNA reads TGTGCCTCCCCGGGGGGGGCTGAAGCTTTCTTT. This sequence encodes CASPGGAEAFF.

This clone was observed a single time. The chain is built from TRBV19 and TRBJ2-2; the D gene is possibly TRBD2 (5 bases). Trimming took off 10 bases at V and 3 bases at J, with 15 bases between the two ends. Germline loops: CDR1 LNHDA, CDR2 SQIVND (reference sequence). This CDR3 region has 14 residues. In DNA form, the CDR3 reads TGTGCCACCCGTGGGGAGCAGTACACCGGGGAGCTGTTTTTT. Its protein product is CATRGEQYTGELFF.

The rearrangement links TRBV9 to TRBJ1-5, with D unclear. The CDR3 is 14 residues long. Germline V CDR1 and CDR2: SGDLS, YYNGEE. Trimming took 4 bases from V and 2 from J, leaving 10 bases between them. CDR3 residues: CASSPDIGNQPQHF. The DNA for the CDR3 is TGTGCCAGCAGCCCCGACATCGGCAATCAGCCCCAGCATTTT. The variable domain in full, completed from reference TRBV9 and TRBJ1-5, reads DSGVTQTPKHLITATGQRVTLRCSPRSGDLSVYWYQQSLDQGLQFLIQYYNGEERAKGNILERFSAQQFPDLHSELNLSSLELGDSALYFCASSPDIGNQPQHFGDGTRLSIL.

The chain links TRBV7-9 to TRBJ2-7, with 7 bases aligning to TRBD1. This CDR3 has 14 amino acids. CDR1 is SEHNR and CDR2 is FQNEAQ in the germline V gene (reference sequence). The V and J ends lost 5 bases and 0 bases, in that order; junction bases with no gene match: 4. CDR3 sequence: CASSTTGYSYEQYF. The CDR3, as DNA: TGTGCCAGCAGCACGACAGGGTACTCCTACGAGCAGTACTTC.

Only a few counts were recorded for this clone. This sequence joins TRBV7-3 and TRBJ1-2; D possibly corresponds to TRBD1 (5 bases). Trimming pared 5 bases from V and 7 bases from J, leaving 14 bases between. CDR1 is SGHTA, CDR2 FQGTGA, per germline. The length of the CDR3 is 13 residues. The CDR3 sequence is CASSRTGVLGYTF. CDR3 DNA sequence: TGTGCCAGCAGCAGAACGGGGGTCCTTGGCTACACCTTC.

As to this clone: Other DNA sequences in this specimen translate into the identical CDR3. The CDR3 protein is CASSETGGQPQHF. CDR3 bases: TGTGCCAGCAGTGAGACAGGGGGTCAGCCCCAGCATTTT. The chain joins TRBV6-1 to TRBJ1-5, with TRBD1 identical over 9 bases. The CDR3 spans 13 residues. The germline V gene has CDR1 MNHNS and CDR2 SASEGT. The V and J ends lost 3 bases and 6 bases, in that order; junction bases with no gene match: 0.

Worth noting for this clone: The junction shows a germline mismatch at one end, possibly a read error. This rearrangement joins TRBV7-9 to TRBJ2-1, with 10 positions matching TRBD1. Germline CDR1 reads SEHNR; CDR2 reads FQNEAQ (reference sequence). This CDR3 spans 14 amino acids. The CDR3 region is CSSSARDRGNEQFF. CDR3 coding DNA: TGTTCCAGCAGTGCCCGGGACAGGGGCAATGAGCAGTTCTTC.

CDR3 sequence reads: CASSQEATGSQETQYF. CDR3 nucleotide sequence: TGCGCCAGCAGCCAAGAGGCAACGGGGTCCCAAGAGACCCAGTACTTC. The gene calls are TRBV4-1 and TRBJ2-5; tentatively, D is TRBD2 (5 bases). V was cut by 0 bases and J by 1 base, with 12 bases left in between. CDR1 is MGHRA, CDR2 YSYEKL, per germline. This CDR3 is 16 amino acids long.

This clone was seen only a few times. The chain combines TRBV14 with TRBJ2-7; perhaps TRBD2 as D (6 bases). Germline V gene sequence: CDR1 SGHDN, CDR2 FVKESK. CDR3 length equals 12 residues. V lost 10 bases and J lost 3, with 13 bases in between. Here the CDR3 DNA reads TGTGCCACCTCGCGGGGCCGCTACGAGCAGTACTTC. It is translated as CATSRGRYEQYF.

The sample holds a few counts of this clone. The V call is TRBV30, the J call TRBJ2-5; D call uncertain. V lost 0 bases to trimming and J lost 4 bases, with 9 bases between them. CDR1 is GTSNPN and CDR2 is SVGIG in the germline V gene (reference sequence). The CDR3 runs 13 residues. CDR3 region: CAWSVDRGETQYF. DNA for the CDR3: TGTGCCTGGAGTGTGGATAGAGGAGAGACCCAGTACTTC.

The V and J genes are TRBV5-4 and TRBJ2-1; D possibly corresponds to TRBD1 (7 bases). Trimming removed 3 bases from V and 8 bases from J, with 15 bases in between. This CDR3 has 14 amino acids. CDR1 is SGHNT, CDR2 YYREEE, per germline (reference sequence). CDR3 DNA sequence: TGTGCCAGCAGCTCCCAGGGGGGTATCTATGAGCAGTTCTTC. This encodes CASSSQGGIYEQFF. Looking up the rest from reference TRBV5-4 and TRBJ2-1 gives the full variable domain: ETGVTQSPTHLIKTRGQQVTLRCSSQSGHNTVSWYQQALGQGPQFIFQYYREEENGRGNFPPRFSGLQFPNYSSELNVNALELDDSALYLCASSSQGGIYEQFFGPGTRLTVL.

V gene TRBV19 combines with J gene TRBJ2-7, with 8 bases lining up with TRBD1. The germline CDR1 and CDR2 sequences are LNHDA and SQIVND (reference sequence). With V trimmed by 5 bases and J by 2 bases, 11 bases remained unmatched. CDR3 length: 16 residues. The CDR3 region is CASSPRGQGGTYEQYF. The CDR3 region has the DNA TGTGCCAGTAGTCCTCGCGGACAGGGTGGGACCTACGAGCAGTACTTC. The full variable domain, completed using reference TRBV19 and TRBJ2-7, is DGGITQSPKYLFRKEGQNVTLSCEQNLNHDAMYWYRQDPGQGLRLIYYSQIVNDFQKGDIAEGYSVSREKKESFPLTVTSAQKNPTAFYLCASSPRGQGGTYEQYFGPGTRLTVT.

This chain uses TRBV6-6 with TRBJ1-4; 8 bases agree with TRBD1. This CDR3 is 15 amino acids long. The germline V gene has CDR1 MNHNY and CDR2 SVGAGI (reference sequence). The V segment lost 5 bases and the J segment 8 bases; nucleotides outside the gene matches: 10. The CDR3 loop reads CASSRPQGVGEKLFF. The DNA of the CDR3 is TGTGCCAGCAGTCGACCACAGGGGGTAGGGGAAAAACTGTTTTTT.

J is TRBJ2-5 and V is TRBV7-2, with D tentatively TRBD2 (7 bases). The V gene's germline CDR1 is SGHTA and CDR2 FQGNSA. V was trimmed by 7 bases and J by 9 bases, leaving 21 bases between them. This CDR3 is 14 amino acids long. The CDR3 is CASTPRGGEGAQYF. The CDR3 nucleotides are TGTGCCAGCACCCCGAGGGGGGGCGAGGGGGCCCAGTACTTC.

The DNA for the CDR3 is TGTGCCAGCAGCCCCGGCCCCGCAGACACCTATGAGCAGTTCTTC. Translation: CASSPGPADTYEQFF. The chain has TRBV7-9 and TRBJ2-1; the D is unclear. CDR1 is SEHNR and CDR2 is FQNEAQ in the germline V gene (reference sequence). Trimming stripped 5 bases from V and 8 bases from J, with 19 bases between. This CDR3 is built from 15 residues.

This clone was seen a handful of times. CDR3 coding DNA: TGTGCCAGTAGTATGGGTGACAGTTATAATGAAAAACTGTTTTTT. Encoded protein: CASSMGDSYNEKLFF. The chain has TRBV19 and TRBJ1-4, with a possible D match to TRBD1 (5 bases). V was clipped by 3 bases and J by 4 bases, with 12 bases between them. CDR1 and CDR2 (germline): LNHDA, SQIVND (reference sequence). There are 15 residues in the CDR3.

This chain joins TRBV6-5 and TRBJ2-5; maybe TRBD1 (6 bases). The V end lost 5 bases, the J end lost 4 bases, and 17 bases lay between the germline ends. Germline V gene sequence: CDR1 MNHEY, CDR2 SVGAGI. The CDR3 loop spans 15 amino acids. CDR3 coding DNA: TGTGCCAGCAGTAGAACTACCTCACAGGGAGAGACCCAGTACTTC. It codes for CASSRTTSQGETQYF.

This rearrangement joins TRBV28 to TRBJ1-5, with D uncertain. The length of the CDR3 is 12 residues. Germline V gene data show CDR1 as MDHEN and CDR2 as SYDVKM. Between the trimmed V and J ends, which lost 8 bases and 2 bases, there was a span of 7 bases. CDR3 DNA: TGTGCCAGCTATGCGGGCAATCAGCCCCAGCATTTT. This translates into CASYAGNQPQHF.

This sequence joins TRBV27 and TRBJ1-6; D is unclear. CDR1 and CDR2 from the germline V gene are MNHEY and SMNVEV (reference sequence). V lost 4 bases and J lost 0, with 10 bases in between. CDR3 length: 16 residues. CDR3 DNA: TGTGCCAGCAGTTCCCCCCTGAGCTCCTATAATTCACCCCTCCACTTT. Protein: CASSSPLSSYNSPLHF.

The V call is TRBV19, the J call TRBJ2-6, with 10 bases aligning to TRBD1. V lost 5 bases and J lost 1; bases outside the gene matches: 8. Germline-derived CDR1 and CDR2 are LNHDA and SQIVND (reference sequence). CDR3 length equals 18 residues. The CDR3 nucleotides are TGTGCCAGTAGTCGGACCGGGACAGGGGTGTCTGGGGCCAACGTCCTGACTTTC. Translating it yields CASSRTGTGVSGANVLTF.

This chain connects TRBV19 to TRBJ1-3, with 7 nucleotides matching TRBD1. Germline V gives CDR1 LNHDA, CDR2 SQIVND (reference sequence). V lost 7 bases, J lost 2 bases, and 11 bases stayed unmatched. This CDR3 contains 16 residues. CDR3 residues: CASINPGQGAGNTIYF. Written as DNA, the CDR3 is TGTGCCAGTATTAACCCTGGTCAGGGGGCTGGAAACACCATATATTTT. The full variable domain, in which reference TRBV19 and TRBJ1-3 provide the parts outside the CDR3, is DGGITQSPKYLFRKEGQNVTLSCEQNLNHDAMYWYRQDPGQGLRLIYYSQIVNDFQKGDIAEGYSVSREKKESFPLTVTSAQKNPTAFYLCASINPGQGAGNTIYFGEGSWLTVV.

The chain has TRBV7-2 and TRBJ2-1, with TRBD2 as a possible D gene (6 bases). Trimming left V 7 bases short and J 15 bases short, with 16 bases between. Germline loops: CDR1 SGHTA, CDR2 FQGNSA. The CDR3 loop spans 11 amino acids. The CDR3 reads CASNQGTGGFF. CDR3 coding DNA: TGTGCCAGCAACCAAGGGACTGGTGGGTTCTTC.